Below are 19 T cell receptor beta chains sequenced from a single sample in a study of cytomegalovirus exposure and HLA in healthy donors. Here immunoSEQ multiplex PCR was the method, and the copy in TCRdb shows in-frame clones only, minus some. The sample records about 240,000 clones, 86% being singletons. What was sequenced was PBMCs. Receptors originate from a woman aged 25-40 years in good health and CMV-seropositive.

The genes are TRBV28 and TRBJ2-3; D might be TRBD2 (5 bases). This CDR3 has 16 residues. Trimming cost V 5 bases and J 0 bases, with 15 bases left between them. CDR1 MDHEN and CDR2 SYDVKM come from the germline V gene. CDR3 nucleotide sequence: TGTGCCAGCAGTGGGTCCCCCGGGGTTAGCACAGATACGCAGTATTTT. Its protein product is CASSGSPGVSTDTQYF.

The rearrangement links TRBV5-4 to TRBJ1-2, with 10 bases aligning to TRBD1. This CDR3 spans 14 amino acids. Germline CDR1 reads SGHNT; CDR2 reads YYREEE (reference sequence). Trimming cost V 2 bases and J 8 bases; bases outside gene matches: 6. The DNA for the CDR3 is TGTGCCAGCAGCTTAGACAGGGGGCGTCAGGGCTACACCTTC. This encodes CASSLDRGRQGYTF.

This rearrangement joins TRBV29-1 to TRBJ2-7; D is ambiguous. Trimming took off 2 bases at V and 1 base at J, with 6 bases between the two ends. CDR1 SQVTM and CDR2 ANQGSEA come from the germline V gene. The CDR3 consists of 12 residues. This chain's CDR3 is CSVEFSSYEQYF. CDR3 nucleotides: TGCAGCGTTGAATTCAGTTCCTACGAGCAGTACTTC.

In this sample, this clone turned up a few times. This chain links TRBV7-6 with TRBJ2-4; tentatively, D is TRBD2 (6 bases). The CDR3 length is 18 residues. The V end lost 7 bases, the J end lost 0 bases, and 22 bases lay between the germline ends. CDR1 is SGHVS, CDR2 FNYEAQ, per germline. DNA of the CDR3: TGTGCCAGCACCCTTCAACCTCCAGTGGGACTAGCCAAAAACATTCAGTACTTC. Translated: CASTLQPPVGLAKNIQYF.

This chain uses TRBV5-4 with TRBJ2-2, with TRBD2 identical over 12 bases. The germline CDR1 and CDR2 sequences are SGHNT and YYREEE (reference sequence). The CDR3 has 20 residues. With V trimmed by 1 base and J by 5 bases, 15 bases remained unmatched. CDR3 DNA: TGTGCCAGCAGCTTGAGTGGGTGGACTAGCGGGGACCGTCGAACCGGGGAGCTGTTTTTT. This translates into CASSLSGWTSGDRRTGELFF.

The chain combines TRBV5-4 with TRBJ1-2; TRBD1 matches 11 bases. The CDR3 is 15 residues long. The trim removed 9 bases at V and 7 bases at J, leaving 14 bases unmatched. Germline V gene data show CDR1 as SGHNT and CDR2 as YYREEE (reference sequence). DNA of the CDR3: TGTGCCACCAGGACAGGGGGCGCAGGACGGTCTGGCTACACCTTC. Translating it yields CATRTGGAGRSGYTF.

The CDR3 protein is CASSPSGLPRDEQYF. The CDR3 coding sequence is TGTGCCAGCTCACCGTCGGGACTGCCTAGGGACGAGCAGTACTTC. The chain carries TRBV18 and TRBJ2-7, with D maybe TRBD2 (6 bases). The CDR3 consists of 15 residues. CDR1 and CDR2 (germline): KGHSH, LQKENI. With 3 bases removed from V and 5 bases from J, the gap between germline ends came to 17 bases.

This chain links TRBV19 with TRBJ1-4; TRBD1 matches 7 bases. Germline lookup yields CDR1 LNHDA and CDR2 SQIVND (reference sequence). This CDR3 is built from 12 residues. V dropped 7 bases and J dropped 8; count of bases not matched to a gene: 4. The CDR3 DNA reads TGTGCCAGTACGGACAGGCAAGAAAAACTGTTTTTT. This sequence encodes CASTDRQEKLFF.

This chain links TRBV4-1 with TRBJ2-1; 8 nucleotides line up with TRBD1. V shed 2 bases, J shed 9 bases, and the junction held 3 bases outside the gene matches. The germline CDR1 and CDR2 sequences are MGHRA and YSYEKL. The CDR3 is made up of 13 amino acids. This CDR3 is CASSQRRGPEQFF. DNA for the CDR3: TGCGCCAGCAGCCAACGCAGGGGGCCTGAGCAGTTCTTC.

This sequence joins TRBV19 and TRBJ1-5, with 11 bases matching TRBD1. The CDR3 is 19 amino acids. With 0 bases clipped from V and 0 bases from J, the junction kept 7 bases outside the gene matches. Germline loops: CDR1 LNHDA, CDR2 SQIVND (reference sequence). Here the CDR3 reads CASSIESRTGGISNQPQHF. The CDR3 DNA is TGTGCCAGTAGTATAGAGTCGAGGACAGGGGGCATTAGCAATCAGCCCCAGCATTTT.

The J gene is TRBJ1-2, the V gene TRBV2; 10 nucleotides align to TRBD1. The length of the CDR3 is 15 residues. The ends lost 4 bases at V and 6 bases at J; junction bases unmatched: 8. Germline V gene lookup returns CDR1 SNHLY and CDR2 FYNNEI. For the CDR3, the DNA is TGTGCCAGCAGTGGGATTAGACAGGGGGCAAATGGCTACACCTTC. Translation: CASSGIRQGANGYTF. The variable domain in full, completed from reference TRBV2 and TRBJ1-2, reads EPEVTQTPSHQVTQMGQEVILRCVPISNHLYFYWYRQILGQKVEFLVSFYNNEISEKSEIFDDQFSVERPDGSNFTLKIRSTKLEDSAMYFCASSGIRQGANGYTFGSGTRLTVV.

The J gene is TRBJ2-7, the V gene TRBV9, with a possible D match to TRBD1 (6 bases). Germline CDR1 and CDR2: SGDLS and YYNGEE. This CDR3 region has 15 residues. The V and J ends lost 4 bases and 2 bases respectively, with 16 bases between them. The CDR3, as DNA: TGTGCCAGCAGCCCCTGGGACACGGACCCCTACGAGCAGTACTTC. The encoded protein is CASSPWDTDPYEQYF.

This chain links TRBV7-9 with TRBJ2-1, with TRBD1 matching 9 bases. This CDR3 is built from 17 residues. V dropped 1 base and J dropped 7; count of bases not matched to a gene: 11. Looked up from germline, CDR1 is SEHNR and CDR2 is FQNEAQ (reference sequence). Here the CDR3 reads CASSLVNWDRVRNEQFF. CDR3 coding DNA: TGTGCCAGCAGCTTAGTGAATTGGGACAGGGTCCGAAATGAGCAGTTCTTC.

The V and J genes are TRBV15 and TRBJ1-5, with D unresolved. With 1 base removed from V and 5 bases from J, the gap between germline ends came to 12 bases. Looked up from germline, CDR1 is LNHNV and CDR2 is YYDKDF (reference sequence). The CDR3 has 15 amino acids. The CDR3 sequence is CATSRAPVYDQPQHF. In DNA form, the CDR3 reads TGTGCCACCAGCAGAGCCCCCGTTTATGATCAGCCCCAGCATTTT.

The chain combines TRBV29-1 with TRBJ2-7; 9 bases map to TRBD1. The V and J ends lost 4 bases and 7 bases, in that order; junction bases with no gene match: 5. CDR1 SQVTM and CDR2 ANQGSEA come from the germline V gene. The CDR3 covers 12 residues. CDR3 loop: CSVGGQGKEQYF. For the CDR3, the DNA is TGCAGCGTTGGAGGACAGGGGAAGGAGCAGTACTTC.

The rearrangement uses TRBV7-6 and TRBJ1-5; the match to TRBD1 covers 7 bases. V lost 5 bases and J lost 6; bases outside the gene matches: 7. The CDR3 is 14 residues long. Germline CDR1 is SGHVS and CDR2 is FNYEAQ. In DNA form, the CDR3 reads TGTGCCAGCAGCCAAAGGGGGCCGGGTCAGCCCCAGCATTTT. This translates into CASSQRGPGQPQHF. Filled out from reference TRBV7-6 and TRBJ1-5, the complete variable domain reads GAGVSQSPRYKVTKRGQDVALRCDPISGHVSLYWYRQALGQGPEFLTYFNYEAQQDKSGLPNDRFSAERPEGSISTLTIQRTEQRDSAMYRCASSQRGPGQPQHFGDGTRLSIL.

In regard to this clone: The junction and the germline gene differ at one end; a read error may be behind it. The chain combines TRBV27 with TRBJ1-1, with D unclear. Per the germline V gene, CDR1 is MNHEY and CDR2 is SMNVEV (reference sequence). This CDR3 contains 13 residues. CDR3 DNA sequence: TGTGCCAGCAGTGTATCCATGAACACTGAAGCTTTCTTT. Protein product: CASSVSMNTEAFF.

The chain is built from TRBV7-6 and TRBJ2-1; 8 nucleotides match TRBD2. The CDR3 is made up of 16 amino acids. Germline-derived CDR1 and CDR2 are SGHVS and FNYEAQ. V dropped 3 bases and J dropped 2; count of bases not matched to a gene: 6. The CDR3 nucleotides are TGTGCCAGCAGCTTCCCGCTAGCGGGTACCTACAATGAGCAGTTCTTC. It specifies CASSFPLAGTYNEQFF.

The chain recombines TRBV7-8 with TRBJ2-1; 9 nucleotides agree with TRBD1. Per the germline V gene, CDR1 is SGHVS and CDR2 is FQNEAQ. With 4 bases clipped from V and 12 bases from J, the junction kept 10 bases outside the gene matches. The CDR3 is made up of 14 amino acids. CDR3 nucleotides: TGTGCCAGCAGCTGGAGGACAGGGGAGTTGGTGCAGTTCTTC. It codes for CASSWRTGELVQFF.